This TCR beta chain was captured by sequencing in a study of breast tumors, draining lymph nodes, adjacent tissues. This clonotype occurred many times. What it binds is unknown. Germline loops: CDR1 SGHTA, CDR2 FQGTGA. V lost 4 bases and J 1 base, leaving 11 bases between the germline ends. The CDR3 length is 14 residues. Axillary draining lymph nodes of breast cancer patients supplied the node samples. One entry per CDR3 protein results from TCRdb running MiXCR on the multiplex PCR reads. This sample has about 140,000 distinct CDR3 sequences; approximately 32% occur once, and the top ten carry under 2.5%. The study's findings and limits: Luminal-like breast cancer showed significantly greater tumor-nontumor repertoire similarity than basal-like breast cancer did. Findings are consistent with lymph node origin and intratumoral expansion of most tumor T cells. Tumor TCR diversity was below lymph nodes but above nontumor tissue. Tumor T cell lymph node origin was a supported hypothesis, not proven.

The rearrangement joins TRBV7-3 to TRBJ2-7; no definite D call. The origin of this receptor is a female donor with breast cancer. Some clones in this sample may be carry-over from other donors' samples. The sequenced material came from axillary lymph node tissue. The CDR3 loop is CASSSNSDSYEQYF. DNA of the CDR3: TGTGCCAGCAGCTCGAACAGCGATTCCTACGAGCAGTACTTC.